These 17 T cell receptor beta chains share one sample of origin, sequenced in a study of T cells in Graves' hyperthyroidism and ophthalmopathy. RNA transcripts were the template for amplifying TCR beta CDR3 regions. Researchers ran a first-round RT-PCR on the TCR CDR3 using the HTBI primer set. MiXCR, applied by TCRdb to the multiplex PCR reads, yields one record per CDR3 protein. The table includes fewer than 800,000 distinct CDR3 sequences, over 15% detected once. The material sequenced was blood. Receptors originate from a man younger than 35 with Graves' hyperthyroidism.

This clonotype was picked up many times. As DNA, the CDR3 is TGTGCCAGCAGCCACACTATGAACAGGGTGCGAGAGACCCAGTACTTC. Translated, it gives CASSHTMNRVRETQYF. This sequence joins TRBV7-9 and TRBJ2-5; D possibly corresponds to TRBD1 (6 bases). The CDR3 sequence is 16 residues long. CDR1 SEHNR and CDR2 FQNEAQ come from the germline V gene (reference sequence). V gave up 5 bases and J gave up 4 bases, with 20 bases separating them.

This clonotype was picked up a small number of times. The chain combines TRBV20-1 with TRBJ2-1; TRBD2 matches at 8 bases. This CDR3 is 13 amino acids long. J lost 6 bases, V lost 3 bases, and 4 bases had no gene match. CDR1 DFQATT and CDR2 SNEGSKA come from the germline V gene (reference sequence). The CDR3, as DNA: TGCAGTGCTAGCGGGAGGGCCGTCAATGAGCAGTTCTTC. Residues: CSASGRAVNEQFF.

This clonotype was observed at least ten times. V and J are TRBV28 and TRBJ2-5, with D perhaps TRBD2 (6 bases). V dropped 6 bases and J dropped 10 bases, with 27 bases sitting between them. The CDR3 contains 16 residues. Germline CDR1 and CDR2: MDHEN and SYDVKM. The CDR3 DNA is TGTGCCAGCAGGGGGGGTCTTGGAGCGGCAGCCTGGGACCAGTACTTC. This encodes CASRGGLGAAAWDQYF.

This clonotype has ten or more counts. The rearrangement links TRBV24-1 to TRBJ2-3; 8 bases map to TRBD2. Germline CDR1 reads KGHDR; CDR2 reads SFDVKD. With 5 bases clipped from V and 0 bases from J, the junction kept 3 bases outside the gene matches. The CDR3 contains 15 residues. The CDR3 DNA follows: TGTGCCACCAGTGGTCAGCGGGAGAGCACAGATACGCAGTATTTT. The encoded protein is CATSGQRESTDTQYF.

Ten or more counts support this clonotype. The chain has TRBV6-1 and TRBJ1-5, with D possibly matching TRBD1 (6 bases). The germline CDR1 and CDR2 sequences are MNHNS and SASEGT. Trimming removed 5 bases from V and 5 bases from J, with 19 bases in between. This CDR3 is 16 amino acids long. CDR3 bases: TGTGCCAGCAGTCCCCTCCCAGGGGAAAACCATCAGCCCCAGCATTTT. Residues: CASSPLPGENHQPQHF.

This clonotype was seen ten or more times. V gene TRBV7-9 combines with J gene TRBJ2-5; possibly TRBD2 for D (6 bases). The germline V gene encodes CDR1 SEHNR and CDR2 FQNEAQ (reference sequence). The CDR3 is 13 amino acids. Trimming removed 5 bases at V and 2 bases at J, with 9 bases between. CDR3 nucleotide sequence: TGTGCCAGCAGCAAACGGGGGCAAGAGACCCAGTACTTC. As protein: CASSKRGQETQYF.

This clonotype was counted many times. Here the CDR3 reads CASSQRQGGETQYF. Written as DNA, the CDR3 is TGTGCCAGCAGCCAAAGACAGGGAGGCGAGACCCAGTACTTC. The chain has TRBV7-9 and TRBJ2-5; D possibly corresponds to TRBD1 (7 bases). This CDR3 region has 14 residues. Per germline, CDR1 SEHNR and CDR2 FQNEAQ (reference sequence). V dropped 5 bases and J dropped 5 bases, with 15 bases sitting between them.

CDR3 DNA: TGTGCTTCTCGGGGCGCTCCTAGCACAGATACGCAGTATTTT. This encodes CASRGAPSTDTQYF. The rearrangement joins TRBV19 to TRBJ2-3, with D perhaps matching TRBD1 or TRBD2 (5 bases each). From germline, CDR1 is LNHDA and CDR2 SQIVND (reference sequence). The CDR3 loop spans 14 amino acids.

V gene TRBV29-1 combines with J gene TRBJ2-2; D perhaps matches TRBD1 (6 bases). Trimming removed 5 bases at V and 1 base at J, with 8 bases between. The germline CDR1 and CDR2 sequences are SQVTM and ANQGSEA. The length of the CDR3 is 13 residues. The CDR3 loop is CSVRRGNTGELFF. In DNA form, the CDR3 reads TGCAGCGTTCGCAGGGGGAACACCGGGGAGCTGTTTTTT.

This clonotype showed up many times. This chain uses TRBV18 with TRBJ1-5, with unresolved D. This CDR3 contains 13 residues. Germline V gene lookup returns CDR1 KGHSH and CDR2 LQKENI. The V gene lost 3 bases and the J gene lost 4 bases, with 7 bases spanning the gap. CDR3 bases: TGTGCCAGCTCACCCGACGAAAATCAGCCCCAGCATTTT. Translation gives CASSPDENQPQHF.

This clonotype was seen repeatedly, ten times or more. This rearrangement joins TRBV9 to TRBJ2-1; 14 bases align to TRBD2. This CDR3 is 17 amino acids long. Germline values: CDR1 SGDLS, CDR2 YYNGEE. The V segment lost 2 bases and the J segment 2 bases; nucleotides outside the gene matches: 3. The CDR3 loop is CASSVGLAGGTYNEQFF. For the CDR3, the DNA is TGTGCCAGCAGCGTCGGACTAGCGGGAGGTACCTACAATGAGCAGTTCTTC.

This clonotype appeared a few times. The chain links TRBV18 to TRBJ2-1; D uncertain. Trimming removed 6 bases from V and 3 bases from J, with 15 bases in between. Looked up from germline, CDR1 is KGHSH and CDR2 is LQKENI. This CDR3 is 15 amino acids long. The CDR3 loop reads CASSLGATDYNEQFF. CDR3 DNA sequence: TGTGCCAGCTCCCTAGGCGCGACGGACTACAATGAGCAGTTCTTC.

A note on this clonotype: This may come from a read error, since a much larger clone is one base off. The chain recombines TRBV7-9 with TRBJ2-7; D may be TRBD1 or TRBD2 (5 bases each). V gave up 1 base and J gave up 4 bases, with 17 bases separating them. Looked up from germline, CDR1 is SEHNR and CDR2 is FQNEAQ (reference sequence). The CDR3 has 16 amino acids. CDR3 bases: TGTGCCAGCAGCTTAGTCGGTGGGGGTCGCGCGTACGAGCAGTACTTC. It is translated as CASSLVGGGRAYEQYF.

The rearrangement uses TRBV4-1 and TRBJ2-1; D is possibly TRBD2 (5 bases). V lost 8 bases, J lost 2 bases, and 19 bases lay in between. Germline values: CDR1 MGHRA, CDR2 YSYEKL. The CDR3 loop spans 16 amino acids. CDR3 loop: CASRTQRATAYNEQFF. The CDR3 DNA reads TGCGCCAGCCGAACCCAGAGGGCCACCGCCTACAATGAGCAGTTCTTC.

The chain is built from TRBV4-1 and TRBJ1-2; possibly TRBD1 for D (6 bases). The CDR3 has 15 amino acids. CDR1 and CDR2 (germline): MGHRA, YSYEKL. Trimming left V 1 base short and J 2 bases short, with 11 bases between. As DNA, the CDR3 is TGCGCCAGCAGCCAAGCCGCGACAGGAAACTATGGCTACACCTTC. Protein product: CASSQAATGNYGYTF.

This chain connects TRBV19 to TRBJ2-7; 9 bases are shared with TRBD1. CDR3 length: 15 residues. J lost 6 bases, V lost 5 bases, and 11 bases had no gene match. Germline V gene sequence: CDR1 LNHDA, CDR2 SQIVND (reference sequence). The CDR3 DNA follows: TGTGCCAGTAGTTCTTCGGGACAGGGTTATGGCGAGCAGTACTTC. This sequence encodes CASSSSGQGYGEQYF.

This clonotype was counted at least ten times. The chain uses TRBV28 and TRBJ2-5; the match to TRBD1 covers 7 bases. The CDR3 has 15 residues. Germline CDR1 reads MDHEN; CDR2 reads SYDVKM. V was clipped by 2 bases and J by 2 bases; unmatched bases: 5. DNA of the CDR3: TGTGCCAGCAGTTTAGAGGGGGCGAGGCAAGAGACCCAGTACTTC. It is translated as CASSLEGARQETQYF. The full variable domain, its missing parts supplied by reference TRBV28 and TRBJ2-5, is DVKVTQSSRYLVKRTGEKVFLECVQDMDHENMFWYRQDPGLGLRLIYFSYDVKMKEKGDIPEGYSVSREKKERFSLILESASTNQTSMYLCASSLEGARQETQYFGPGTRLLVL.